These 30 T cell receptor beta chains were sequenced from one sample in a study of vaccination and CD4 T cells after COVID-19. Antigens for these TCRs are unknown. Treatment denoted: roughly 10-day PBMC culture with coronavirus spike peptide pools or control peptides (ViraFEST assay). The Oncomine TCR Beta short-read assay sequenced DNA from cultured CD4+ T cells. Each CDR3 protein gets one entry after TCRdb re-called the PCR reads with MiXCR. The table has roughly 16,000 distinct CDR3 sequences, less than 65% seen once. The sample comprised CD4+ T cells from blood, cultured in vitro. The source of these receptors is a human donor who had recovered from COVID-19.

This clonotype occurred a few times. The rearrangement uses TRBV27 and TRBJ1-4; D gene uncertain. Germline values: CDR1 MNHEY, CDR2 SMNVEV (reference sequence). The CDR3 runs 14 residues. V dropped 2 bases and J dropped 2 bases, with 6 bases sitting between them. The CDR3 loop reads CASSLRGTNEKLFF. The CDR3 bases are TGTGCCAGCAGTTTACGGGGTACTAATGAAAAACTGTTTTTT.

This chain joins TRBV9 and TRBJ2-7; D is perhaps TRBD1 (5 bases). The V gene's germline CDR1 is SGDLS and CDR2 YYNGEE. The V and J ends lost 0 bases and 2 bases respectively, with 12 bases between them. CDR3 size: 15 residues. CDR3 bases: TGTGCCAGCAGCGTAGGGGGTGACAGAGCCTACGAGCAGTACTTC. Its translation is CASSVGGDRAYEQYF.

The CDR3 reads CASSSAREGYEQYF. CDR3 coding DNA: TGTGCCAGCAGCTCCGCGCGGGAGGGCTACGAGCAGTACTTC. The rearrangement uses TRBV5-4 and TRBJ2-7; 9 nucleotides align to TRBD2. The CDR3 totals 14 residues. Trimming took 3 bases from V and 3 from J; bases not matched to a gene: 4. Germline CDR1 SGHNT, CDR2 YYREEE (reference sequence).

This CDR3 is CASSEALTSGTRRTQYF. The CDR3 region has the DNA TGTGCCAGCAGTGAAGCCCTGACTAGCGGGACAAGACGGACCCAGTACTTC. The chain combines TRBV2 with TRBJ2-5, with 11 bases aligning to TRBD2. Germline V gives CDR1 SNHLY, CDR2 FYNNEI. This CDR3 has 17 residues. The V and J ends lost 0 bases and 7 bases, in that order; junction bases with no gene match: 10.

The chain is built from TRBV15 and TRBJ1-6; D is unresolved. V shed 5 bases and J shed 0 bases, with 5 bases lying between them. This CDR3 spans 14 amino acids. Germline CDR1 and CDR2: LNHNV and YYDKDF (reference sequence). The CDR3 here is CATSGSSYNSPLHF. The CDR3, as DNA: TGTGCCACCAGCGGCAGCTCCTATAATTCACCCCTCCACTTT.

The CDR3 loop is CSARVIGGGPTDTQYF. The CDR3, as DNA: TGCAGTGCTAGAGTAATAGGCGGGGGGCCCACAGATACGCAGTATTTT. The genes are TRBV20-1 and TRBJ2-3, with 8 bases identical to TRBD2. This CDR3 region has 16 residues. Trimming at V came to 1 base and at J to 2 bases, leaving 8 bases not matched to a gene. Germline assignment: CDR1 DFQATT and CDR2 SNEGSKA (reference sequence).

The chain combines TRBV18 with TRBJ2-5; D might be TRBD1 (7 bases). With 0 bases removed from V and 5 bases from J, the gap between germline ends came to 10 bases. The CDR3 has 14 residues. Looked up from germline, CDR1 is KGHSH and CDR2 is LQKENI. The CDR3 DNA reads as TGTGCCAGCTCACCACCGACAGGGAGGGAGACCCAGTACTTC. Protein sequence: CASSPPTGRETQYF.

The chain couples TRBV2 to TRBJ1-2; TRBD1 might be the D (5 bases). The V end lost 9 bases, the J end lost 6 bases, and 17 bases lay between the germline ends. This CDR3 spans 13 amino acids. Germline V CDR1 and CDR2: SNHLY, FYNNEI. The CDR3 is CARTSRDGNGYTF. In DNA form, the CDR3 reads TGTGCCAGAACGTCCCGGGACGGGAATGGCTACACCTTC.

This clonotype came up a few times. CDR3 amino acids: CASSYDGDRSYEQYF. CDR3 in DNA: TGTGCCAGCAGTTACGACGGGGATAGATCCTACGAGCAGTACTTC. The J gene is TRBJ2-7, the V gene TRBV6-2 or TRBV6-3; a possible D gene is TRBD2 (5 bases). Germline loops: CDR1 MNHEY, CDR2 SVGEGT. Trimming removed 2 bases from V and 1 base from J, with 12 bases in between. The CDR3 runs to 15 residues.

V and J are TRBV29-1 and TRBJ2-3; D is perhaps TRBD2 (6 bases). Trimming left V 6 bases short and J 3 bases short, with 16 bases between. The CDR3 sequence is 14 residues long. Germline V gene sequence: CDR1 SQVTM, CDR2 ANQGSEA. Written as DNA, the CDR3 is TGCAGCGTCCCCATTGCGGGGAGGACAGATACGCAGTATTTT. This encodes CSVPIAGRTDTQYF.

This chain uses TRBV7-9 with TRBJ1-4; tentatively, D is TRBD1 (5 bases). Germline CDR1 and CDR2: SEHNR and FQNEAQ (reference sequence). Deletions cut 1 base from V and 5 bases from J, with 11 bases between. CDR3 length: 15 residues. The CDR3 loop is CASSLGQGGNEKLFF. Written as DNA, the CDR3 is TGTGCCAGCAGCTTAGGGCAGGGTGGCAATGAAAAACTGTTTTTT.

This clonotype showed up just a few times. The chain links TRBV7-8 to TRBJ1-3; 7 positions agree with TRBD1. Per the germline V gene, CDR1 is SGHVS and CDR2 is FQNEAQ. V dropped 2 bases and J dropped 8; count of bases not matched to a gene: 9. The CDR3 is made up of 15 amino acids. In nucleotides, the CDR3 is TGTGCCAGCAGCTTAAGGCCAGGGGGTGTGCACACCATATATTTT. It encodes CASSLRPGGVHTIYF.

J is TRBJ2-3 and V is TRBV24-1; 11 bases line up with TRBD2. V was clipped by 5 bases and J by 2 bases; unmatched bases: 8. The CDR3 loop spans 17 amino acids. Looked up from germline, CDR1 is KGHDR and CDR2 is SFDVKD. CDR3 coding DNA: TGTGCCACCAGTGTCAGAGGACTAGCGGGCCACACAGATACGCAGTATTTT. This encodes CATSVRGLAGHTDTQYF.

The rearrangement links TRBV6-5 to TRBJ2-2; D ambiguous. CDR1 and CDR2 from the germline V gene are MNHEY and SVGAGI. Trimming cost V 3 bases and J 1 base, with 6 bases left between them. This CDR3 is 14 amino acids long. This CDR3 reads CASSYRQNTGELFF. CDR3 DNA: TGTGCCAGCAGTTATCGGCAGAACACCGGGGAGCTGTTTTTT.

The V gene is TRBV5-1, the J gene TRBJ2-7; D might be TRBD1 (6 bases). Germline CDR1 is SGHRS and CDR2 is YFSETQ. The V end was cut by 2 bases, the J end by 5 bases, with 17 bases between. This CDR3 is 15 amino acids long. CDR3: CASSLVGQMGNEQYF. DNA for the CDR3: TGCGCCAGCAGCTTAGTTGGACAGATGGGAAACGAGCAGTACTTC. Using reference TRBV5-1 and TRBJ2-7 for the parts outside the CDR3, the full variable domain is KAGVTQTPRYLIKTRGQQVTLSCSPISGHRSVSWYQQTPGQGLQFLFEYFSETQRNKGNFPGRFSGRQFSNSRSEMNVSTLELGDSALYLCASSLVGQMGNEQYFGPGTRLTVT.

This clonotype has just a few counts. The chain combines TRBV11-3 with TRBJ1-1, with TRBD1 matching over 9 bases. Germline lookup yields CDR1 SGHNT and CDR2 YENEEA. The CDR3 runs to 14 residues. With V trimmed by 5 bases and J by 4 bases, 5 bases remained unmatched. The CDR3 region has the DNA TGTGCCAGCAGCCCCGGGACAGGGTTCACTGAAGCTTTCTTT. It yields the protein CASSPGTGFTEAFF.

This clonotype was seen a handful of times. This sequence joins TRBV19 and TRBJ1-1; D not resolved. The CDR3 totals 14 residues. CDR1 and CDR2 from the germline V gene are LNHDA and SQIVND (reference sequence). Trimming removed 6 bases from V and 1 base from J, with 12 bases in between. This CDR3 is CASRPGPRNTEAFF. The CDR3 bases are TGTGCCAGTAGACCCGGGCCACGGAACACTGAAGCTTTCTTT.

This chain's CDR3 is CASSLSTSNTGELFF. CDR3 DNA: TGTGCCAGCAGTTTATCAACTAGCAACACCGGGGAGCTGTTTTTT. J is TRBJ2-2 and V is TRBV28; D is perhaps TRBD2 (6 bases). The V end was cut by 1 base, the J end by 2 bases, with 8 bases between. The CDR3 spans 15 residues. The germline CDR1 and CDR2 sequences are MDHEN and SYDVKM.

The rearrangement joins TRBV29-1 to TRBJ1-2; D possibly corresponds to TRBD1 (6 bases). The V end lost 6 bases, the J end lost 1 base, and 12 bases lay between the germline ends. The CDR3 covers 13 residues. The germline V gene encodes CDR1 SQVTM and CDR2 ANQGSEA. In DNA form, the CDR3 reads TGCAGCGTGACCAAGGGGGATAACTATGGCTACACCTTC. It encodes CSVTKGDNYGYTF.

The chain uses TRBV6-2 or TRBV6-3 and TRBJ1-1; D possibly corresponds to TRBD1 (6 bases). Between the trimmed V and J ends, which lost 5 bases and 7 bases, there was a span of 20 bases. CDR1 MNHEY and CDR2 SVGEGT come from the germline V gene. This CDR3 is built from 15 residues. The CDR3 sequence is CASSLMGHGSLEAFF. CDR3 in DNA: TGTGCCAGCAGTCTTATGGGACACGGATCCCTTGAAGCTTTCTTT.

The gene calls are TRBV20-1 and TRBJ2-7; 8 bases are shared with TRBD1. Trimming cost V 1 base and J 2 bases; bases outside gene matches: 4. The germline CDR1 and CDR2 sequences are DFQATT and SNEGSKA (reference sequence). The CDR3 sequence is 14 residues long. CDR3 DNA sequence: TGCAGTGCTAGAGGGACAGGGTTCCCCTACGAGCAGTACTTC. Translation gives CSARGTGFPYEQYF.

This clonotype has more than one count but fewer than ten. V and J are TRBV6-5 and TRBJ1-1; D not resolved. The CDR3 spans 14 residues. Germline V lookup: CDR1 MNHEY, CDR2 SVGAGI. The V gene lost 0 bases and the J gene lost 0 bases, with 5 bases spanning the gap. CDR3 residues: CASSYSTVNTEAFF. The CDR3 DNA reads TGTGCCAGCAGTTACTCAACAGTGAACACTGAAGCTTTCTTT.

The chain combines TRBV20-1 with TRBJ2-7; D possibly corresponds to TRBD1 (6 bases). Trimming removed 5 bases from V and 2 bases from J, with 19 bases in between. The V gene's germline CDR1 is DFQATT and CDR2 SNEGSKA (reference sequence). CDR3 length: 15 residues. CDR3 sequence (DNA): TGCAGTGCTCCCGTGGGGGTCCAGGGGCCCTACGAGCAGTACTTC. Protein: CSAPVGVQGPYEQYF.

The rearrangement joins TRBV6-2 or TRBV6-3 to TRBJ2-3, with 7 bases aligning to TRBD2. CDR1 is MNHEY and CDR2 is SVGEGT in the germline V gene. Trimming took 0 bases from V and 2 from J; bases not matched to a gene: 11. This CDR3 region has 18 residues. This CDR3 reads CASSYSEGLPRTTDTQYF. CDR3 coding DNA: TGTGCCAGCAGTTACTCTGAGGGACTACCCCGAACCACAGATACGCAGTATTTT.

J is TRBJ1-1 and V is TRBV5-1; D unclear. Germline CDR1 reads SGHRS; CDR2 reads YFSETQ. CDR3 length equals 13 residues. Trimming left V 6 bases short and J 7 bases short, with 16 bases between. CDR3 residues: CASTLEQGLEAFF. CDR3 nucleotide sequence: TGCGCCAGCACTTTAGAGCAAGGGCTTGAAGCTTTCTTT.

V and J are TRBV4-1 and TRBJ2-1, with TRBD2 identical over 11 bases. Per germline, CDR1 MGHRA and CDR2 YSYEKL. CDR3 length: 19 residues. The V gene end was trimmed by 1 base and the J gene end by 5 bases; junction bases not matched to a gene: 13. The CDR3 here is CASSQAGLAGLTDNNEQFF. The CDR3, as DNA: TGCGCCAGCAGCCAAGCCGGACTAGCGGGCCTGACCGACAACAATGAGCAGTTCTTC.

The genes are TRBV24-1 and TRBJ2-3, with 7 bases matching TRBD1. This CDR3 region has 15 residues. The trim removed 4 bases at V and 1 base at J, leaving 4 bases unmatched. Germline assignment: CDR1 KGHDR and CDR2 SFDVKD. DNA of the CDR3: TGTGCCACCAGTGACAGGGGGTACGGCACAGATACGCAGTATTTT. It specifies CATSDRGYGTDTQYF.

This CDR3 is CASSIRGEETQYF. CDR3 DNA: TGTGCCAGCAGCATAAGGGGTGAGGAGACCCAGTACTTC. The rearrangement uses TRBV11-2 and TRBJ2-5; weak D call: TRBD1 (5 bases). Trimming cost V 5 bases and J 5 bases, with 12 bases left between them. CDR1 is SGHAT and CDR2 is FQNNGV in the germline V gene. This CDR3 contains 13 residues.

The V call is TRBV21-1, the J call TRBJ1-1; TRBD1 reflects the table's D call only, with no check against the DNA. TRBV21-1 is reported as a pseudogene. The CDR3 sequence is 20 residues long. CDR3 sequence: CASSKGWRDSRQSENTEAFF. CDR3 sequence (DNA): TGTGCCAGCAGCAAAGGTTGGCGGGACAGCCGACAGTCCGAGAACACTGAAGCTTTCTTT.

V and J are TRBV19 and TRBJ1-6; D unresolved. The CDR3 extends over 15 amino acids. Germline loops: CDR1 LNHDA, CDR2 SQIVND (reference sequence). The V and J ends lost 7 bases and 1 base respectively, with 11 bases between them. The CDR3 DNA follows: TGTGCCAGTAACCCCAGTGATTCCTATAATTCACCCCTCCACTTT. This codes for CASNPSDSYNSPLHF.